This TCR beta chain originates from a study of cytomegalovirus exposure and HLA in healthy donors. Broader study findings: Generally TCR sequences proved uncommon, though certain public TCRs appeared in numerous donors. In an earlier analysis, productive rearrangement rates for most beta V segments clustered near 87% or 30%. TRBV6-2, TRBV6-3 and some other V segments were unresolvable in 87-base-pair reads.

Germline V lookup: CDR1 MNHEY, CDR2 SVGAGI. The length of the CDR3 is 14 residues. Between the trimmed V and J ends, which lost 2 bases and 2 bases, there was a span of 10 bases. Of note for this clone: Its target is not known.

PCR amplification relied on 60 Vbeta primers (plus 13 Jbeta primers). Generated by immunoSEQ multiplex PCR, the TCRdb table keeps only in-frame clones and is missing some. The sample lists about 59,000 clones, 83% occurring once. The chain carries TRBV6-5 and TRBJ2-7; D may be TRBD2 (6 bases). The TCR was taken from a human donor in good health. Sequences were obtained from PBMCs. The CDR3 nucleotides are TGTGCCAGCAGTTACGGGGGGAACGCCTACGAGCAGTACTTC. Protein sequence: CASSYGGNAYEQYF.